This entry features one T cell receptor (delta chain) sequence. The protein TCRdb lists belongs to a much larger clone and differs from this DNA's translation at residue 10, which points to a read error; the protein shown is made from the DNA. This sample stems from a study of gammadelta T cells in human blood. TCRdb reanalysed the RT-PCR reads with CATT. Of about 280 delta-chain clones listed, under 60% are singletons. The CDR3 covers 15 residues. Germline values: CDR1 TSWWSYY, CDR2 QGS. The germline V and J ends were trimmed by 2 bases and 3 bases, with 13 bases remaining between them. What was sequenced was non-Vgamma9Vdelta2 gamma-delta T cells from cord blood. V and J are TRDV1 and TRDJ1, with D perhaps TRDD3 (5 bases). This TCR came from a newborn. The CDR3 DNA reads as TGTGCTCTTGGGGAAGGTCGGGGAAGCCCCGATAAACTCATCTTT. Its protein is CALGEGRGSPDKLIF.